The sequence of this T cell receptor (beta chain) was determined in a study of blood T cell repertoires in COVID-19. This clone was seen more than once but under ten times. Sequencing was performed with immunoSEQ multiplex PCR; in TCRdb, only in-frame clones are kept and a portion is missing. The sample shows 250,000 to 300,000 clones, roughly 91% of them seen only once. The sample was PBMCs or T cells enriched from blood (not recorded which). The receptor was derived from a woman aged 55-70 years in a cohort exposed to, infected with or recovered from COVID-19 (not recorded which).

CDR3 coding DNA: TGCGCCAGCAGCCAAGATCCAGTCGAGCAGTTCTTC. Translating gives CASSQDPVEQFF. The chain has TRBV4-1 and TRBJ2-1, with D hard to call. The CDR3 consists of 12 residues. Germline V gives CDR1 MGHRA, CDR2 YSYEKL. V lost 0 bases, J lost 10 bases, and 7 bases lay in between.